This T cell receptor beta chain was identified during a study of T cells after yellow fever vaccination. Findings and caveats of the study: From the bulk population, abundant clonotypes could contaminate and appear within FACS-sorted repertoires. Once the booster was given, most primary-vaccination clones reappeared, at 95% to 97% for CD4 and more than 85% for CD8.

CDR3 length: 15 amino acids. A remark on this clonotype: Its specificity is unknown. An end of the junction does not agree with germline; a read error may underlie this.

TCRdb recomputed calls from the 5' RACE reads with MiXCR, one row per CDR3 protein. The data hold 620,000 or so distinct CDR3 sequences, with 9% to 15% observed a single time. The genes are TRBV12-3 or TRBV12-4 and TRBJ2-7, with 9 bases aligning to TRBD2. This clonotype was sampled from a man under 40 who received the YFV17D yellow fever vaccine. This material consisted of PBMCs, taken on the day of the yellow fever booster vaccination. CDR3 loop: CVSSFPLAGTYEQYF. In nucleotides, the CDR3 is TGTGTCAGCAGTTTTCCTCTAGCGGGGACCTACGAGCAGTACTTC.